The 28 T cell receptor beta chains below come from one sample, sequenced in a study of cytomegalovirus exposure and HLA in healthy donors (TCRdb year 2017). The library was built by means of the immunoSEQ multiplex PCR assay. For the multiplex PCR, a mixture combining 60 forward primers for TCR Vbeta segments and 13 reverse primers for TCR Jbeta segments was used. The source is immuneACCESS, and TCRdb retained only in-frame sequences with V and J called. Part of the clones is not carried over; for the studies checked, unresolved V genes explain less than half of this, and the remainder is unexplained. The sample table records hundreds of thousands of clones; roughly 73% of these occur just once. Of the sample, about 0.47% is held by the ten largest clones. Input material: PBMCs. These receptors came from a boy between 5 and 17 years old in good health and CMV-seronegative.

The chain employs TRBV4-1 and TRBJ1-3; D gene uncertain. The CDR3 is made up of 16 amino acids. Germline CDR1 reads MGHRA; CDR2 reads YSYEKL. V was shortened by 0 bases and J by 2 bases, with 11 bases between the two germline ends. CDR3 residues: CASSQDGSGAGNTIYF. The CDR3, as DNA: TGCGCCAGCAGCCAAGATGGTTCGGGAGCTGGAAACACCATATATTTT.

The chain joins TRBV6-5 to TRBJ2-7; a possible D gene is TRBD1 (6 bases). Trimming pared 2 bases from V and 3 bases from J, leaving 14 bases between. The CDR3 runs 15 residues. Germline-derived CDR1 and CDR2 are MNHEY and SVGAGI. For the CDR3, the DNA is TGTGCCAGCAGTTACCCTACGCCGGACAGCTACGAGCAGTACTTC. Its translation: CASSYPTPDSYEQYF.

The CDR3 coding sequence is TGTGCCAGCAGCTTAGGGGGGGGCACGTTCGAAGATACGCAGTATTTT. This gives the protein CASSLGGGTFEDTQYF. The chain has TRBV7-2 and TRBJ2-3; a possible D gene is TRBD2 (7 bases). The V and J ends lost 1 base and 5 bases respectively, with 16 bases between them. CDR3 length equals 16 residues. Germline CDR1 is SGHTA and CDR2 is FQGNSA.

Written as DNA, the CDR3 is TGTGCCAGTAGGACTGATCTCAGGGGCCTTAATGAGCAGTTCTTC. This gives the protein CASRTDLRGLNEQFF. The chain combines TRBV19 with TRBJ2-1; possibly TRBD1 for D (6 bases). The CDR3 has 15 residues. Germline values: CDR1 LNHDA, CDR2 SQIVND (reference sequence). Trimming shortened V by 6 bases and J by 7 bases, and 19 bases separated the two germline ends.

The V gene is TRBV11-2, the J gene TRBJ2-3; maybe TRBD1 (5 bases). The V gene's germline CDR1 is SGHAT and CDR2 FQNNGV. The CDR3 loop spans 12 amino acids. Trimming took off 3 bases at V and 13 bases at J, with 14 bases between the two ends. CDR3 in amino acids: CASSFKGWGEYF. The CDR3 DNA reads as TGTGCCAGCAGCTTTAAGGGCTGGGGCGAGTATTTT. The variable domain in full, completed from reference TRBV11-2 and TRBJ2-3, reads EAGVAQSPRYKIIEKRQSVAFWCNPISGHATLYWYQQILGQGPKLLIQFQNNGVVDDSQLPKDRFSAERLKGVDSTLKIQPAKLEDSAVYLCASSFKGWGEYFGPGTRLTVL.

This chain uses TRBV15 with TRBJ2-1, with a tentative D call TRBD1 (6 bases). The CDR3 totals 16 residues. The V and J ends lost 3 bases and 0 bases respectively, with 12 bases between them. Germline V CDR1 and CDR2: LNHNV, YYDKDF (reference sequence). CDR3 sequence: CATSSRGISSYNEQFF. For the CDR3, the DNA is TGTGCCACCAGCAGCAGGGGTATCAGCTCCTACAATGAGCAGTTCTTC.

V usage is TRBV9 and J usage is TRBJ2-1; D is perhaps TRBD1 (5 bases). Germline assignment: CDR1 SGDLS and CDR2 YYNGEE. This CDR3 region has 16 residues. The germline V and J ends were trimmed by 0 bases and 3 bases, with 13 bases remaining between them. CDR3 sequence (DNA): TGTGCCAGCAGCGTAGCTAACTACGGACACTACAATGAGCAGTTCTTC. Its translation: CASSVANYGHYNEQFF.

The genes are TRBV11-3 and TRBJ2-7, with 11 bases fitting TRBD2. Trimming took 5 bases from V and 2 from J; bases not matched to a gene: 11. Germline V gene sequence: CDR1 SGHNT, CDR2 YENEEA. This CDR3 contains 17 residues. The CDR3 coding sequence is TGTGCCAGCAGCCATGGAGAAGGACTAGCGGGTGCCTACGAGCAGTACTTC. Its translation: CASSHGEGLAGAYEQYF.

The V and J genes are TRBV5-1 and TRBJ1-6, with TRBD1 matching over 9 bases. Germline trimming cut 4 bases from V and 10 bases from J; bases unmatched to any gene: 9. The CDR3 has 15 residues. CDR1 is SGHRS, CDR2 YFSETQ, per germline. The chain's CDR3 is CASSPGTGWQSPLHF. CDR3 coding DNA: TGCGCCAGCAGCCCGGGGACAGGGTGGCAGTCACCCCTCCACTTT.

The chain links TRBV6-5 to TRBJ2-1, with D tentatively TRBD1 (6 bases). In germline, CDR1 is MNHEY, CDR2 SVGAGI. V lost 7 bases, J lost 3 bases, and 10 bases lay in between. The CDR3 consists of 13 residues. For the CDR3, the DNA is TGTGCCAGCACCAGGGGAAACTACAATGAGCAGTTCTTC. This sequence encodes CASTRGNYNEQFF.

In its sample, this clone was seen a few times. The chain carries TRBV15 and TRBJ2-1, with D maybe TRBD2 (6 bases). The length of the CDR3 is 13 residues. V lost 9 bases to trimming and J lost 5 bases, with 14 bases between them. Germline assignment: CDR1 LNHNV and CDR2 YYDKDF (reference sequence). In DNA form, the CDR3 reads TGTGCCACAGCCCGGGTAGCGGACAATGAGCAGTTCTTC. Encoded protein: CATARVADNEQFF.

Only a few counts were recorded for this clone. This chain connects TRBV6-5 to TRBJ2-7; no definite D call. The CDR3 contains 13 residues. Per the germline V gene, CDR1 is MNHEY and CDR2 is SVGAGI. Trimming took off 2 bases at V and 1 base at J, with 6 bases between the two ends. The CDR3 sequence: CASSYPGSYEQYF. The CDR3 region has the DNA TGTGCCAGCAGTTACCCAGGATCCTACGAGCAGTACTTC.

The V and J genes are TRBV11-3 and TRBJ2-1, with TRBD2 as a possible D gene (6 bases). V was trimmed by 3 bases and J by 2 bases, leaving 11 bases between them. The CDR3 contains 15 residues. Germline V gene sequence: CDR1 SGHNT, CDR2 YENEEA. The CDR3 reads CASSFVGGTYNEQFF. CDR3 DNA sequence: TGTGCCAGCAGCTTCGTGGGAGGTACCTACAATGAGCAGTTCTTC.

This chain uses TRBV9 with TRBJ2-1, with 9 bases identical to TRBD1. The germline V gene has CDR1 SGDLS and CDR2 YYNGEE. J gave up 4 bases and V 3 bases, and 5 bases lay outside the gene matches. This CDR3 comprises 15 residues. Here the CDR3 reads CASSASGQGYNEQFF. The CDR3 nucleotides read TGTGCCAGCAGCGCCTCGGGACAGGGATACAATGAGCAGTTCTTC.

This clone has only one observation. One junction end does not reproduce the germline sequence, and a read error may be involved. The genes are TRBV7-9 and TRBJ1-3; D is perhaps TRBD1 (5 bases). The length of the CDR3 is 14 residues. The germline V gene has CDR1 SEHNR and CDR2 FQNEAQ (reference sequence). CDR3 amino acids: CASSPSVGGTTIYF. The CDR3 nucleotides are TGTGCCAGCAGCCCCTCTGTCGGGGGAACCACCATATATTTT.

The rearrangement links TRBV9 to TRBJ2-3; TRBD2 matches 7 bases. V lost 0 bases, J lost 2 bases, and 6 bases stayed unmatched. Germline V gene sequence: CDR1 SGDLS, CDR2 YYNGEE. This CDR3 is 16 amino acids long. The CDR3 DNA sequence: TGTGCCAGCAGCGTAGGGTCAGCGGGGCTCACAGATACGCAGTATTTT. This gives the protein CASSVGSAGLTDTQYF. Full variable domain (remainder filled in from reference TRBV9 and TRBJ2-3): DSGVTQTPKHLITATGQRVTLRCSPRSGDLSVYWYQQSLDQGLQFLIQYYNGEERAKGNILERFSAQQFPDLHSELNLSSLELGDSALYFCASSVGSAGLTDTQYFGPGTRLTVL.

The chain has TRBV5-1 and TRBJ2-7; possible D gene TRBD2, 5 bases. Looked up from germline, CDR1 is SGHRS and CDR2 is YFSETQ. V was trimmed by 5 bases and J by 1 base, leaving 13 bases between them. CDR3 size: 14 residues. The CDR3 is CASSPPSSSYEQYF. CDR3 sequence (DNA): TGCGCCAGCAGTCCCCCTAGCAGTTCCTACGAGCAGTACTTC.

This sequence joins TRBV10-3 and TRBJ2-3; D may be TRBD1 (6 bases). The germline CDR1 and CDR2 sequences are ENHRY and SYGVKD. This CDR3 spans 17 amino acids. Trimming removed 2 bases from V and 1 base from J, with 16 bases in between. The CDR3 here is CAISEPHETGGTDTQYF. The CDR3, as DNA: TGTGCCATCAGTGAGCCCCACGAGACAGGCGGCACAGATACGCAGTATTTT.

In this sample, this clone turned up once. The CDR3 nucleotides are TGTGCCAGTAATAGAGGGACTAGCGGACAAGAGACCCAGTACTTC. As protein: CASNRGTSGQETQYF. The rearrangement links TRBV6-5 to TRBJ2-5; 11 bases are a match to TRBD2. CDR1 is MNHEY, CDR2 SVGAGI, per germline. The CDR3 totals 15 residues. The V gene end was trimmed by 9 bases and the J gene end by 2 bases; junction bases not matched to a gene: 8.

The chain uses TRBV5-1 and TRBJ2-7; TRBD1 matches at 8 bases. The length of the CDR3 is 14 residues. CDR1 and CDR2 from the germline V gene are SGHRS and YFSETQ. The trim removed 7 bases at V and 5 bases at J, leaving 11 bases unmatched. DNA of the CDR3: TGCGCCAGCCGCACCGGGACAGGAACGGACGAGCAGTACTTC. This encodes CASRTGTGTDEQYF.

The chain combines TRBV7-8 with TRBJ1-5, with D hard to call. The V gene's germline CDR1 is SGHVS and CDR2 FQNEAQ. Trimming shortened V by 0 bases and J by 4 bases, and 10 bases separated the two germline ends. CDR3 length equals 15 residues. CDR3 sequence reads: CASSLATEGNQPQHF. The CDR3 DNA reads TGTGCCAGCAGCTTAGCCACGGAGGGTAATCAGCCCCAGCATTTT.

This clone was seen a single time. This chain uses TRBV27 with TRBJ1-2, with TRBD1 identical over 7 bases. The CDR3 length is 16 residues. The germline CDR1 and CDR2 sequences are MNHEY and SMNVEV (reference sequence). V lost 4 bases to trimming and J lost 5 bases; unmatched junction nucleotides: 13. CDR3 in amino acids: CASSSVRQGGGYGYTF. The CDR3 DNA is TGTGCCAGCAGTTCCGTCCGACAGGGTGGGGGATATGGCTACACCTTC.

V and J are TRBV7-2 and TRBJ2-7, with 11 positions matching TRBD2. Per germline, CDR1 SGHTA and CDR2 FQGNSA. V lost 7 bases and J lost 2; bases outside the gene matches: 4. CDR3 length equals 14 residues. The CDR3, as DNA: TGTGCCAGCACGACTAGCGGGACCGCCTACGAGCAGTACTTC. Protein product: CASTTSGTAYEQYF.

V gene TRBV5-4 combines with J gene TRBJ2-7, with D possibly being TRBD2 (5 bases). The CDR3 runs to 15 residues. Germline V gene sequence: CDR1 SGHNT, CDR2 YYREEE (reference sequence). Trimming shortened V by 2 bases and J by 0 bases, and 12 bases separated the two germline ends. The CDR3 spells CASSLEGPLSYEQYF. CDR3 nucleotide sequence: TGTGCCAGCAGCTTAGAGGGCCCCCTCTCCTACGAGCAGTACTTC. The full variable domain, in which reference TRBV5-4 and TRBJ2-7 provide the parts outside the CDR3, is ETGVTQSPTHLIKTRGQQVTLRCSSQSGHNTVSWYQQALGQGPQFIFQYYREEENGRGNFPPRFSGLQFPNYSSELNVNALELDDSALYLCASSLEGPLSYEQYFGPGTRLTVT.

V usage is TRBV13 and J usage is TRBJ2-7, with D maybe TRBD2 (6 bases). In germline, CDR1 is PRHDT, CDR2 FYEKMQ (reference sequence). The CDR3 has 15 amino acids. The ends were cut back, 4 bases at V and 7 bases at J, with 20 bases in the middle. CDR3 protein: CASSYRLVSHWEQYF. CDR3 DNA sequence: TGTGCCAGCAGCTACCGACTAGTTTCCCACTGGGAGCAGTACTTC.

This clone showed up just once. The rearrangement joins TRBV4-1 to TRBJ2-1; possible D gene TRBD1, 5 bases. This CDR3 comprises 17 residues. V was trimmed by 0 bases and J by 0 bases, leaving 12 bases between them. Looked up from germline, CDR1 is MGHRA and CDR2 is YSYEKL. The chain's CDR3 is CASSQDGGRVSYNEQFF. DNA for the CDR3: TGCGCCAGCAGCCAAGATGGCGGCAGGGTCTCCTACAATGAGCAGTTCTTC.

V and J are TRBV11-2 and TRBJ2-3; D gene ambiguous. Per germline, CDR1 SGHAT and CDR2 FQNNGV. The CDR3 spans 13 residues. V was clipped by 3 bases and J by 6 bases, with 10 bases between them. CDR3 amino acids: CASSFPAADTQYF. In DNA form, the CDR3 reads TGTGCCAGCAGCTTCCCCGCCGCGGATACGCAGTATTTT.

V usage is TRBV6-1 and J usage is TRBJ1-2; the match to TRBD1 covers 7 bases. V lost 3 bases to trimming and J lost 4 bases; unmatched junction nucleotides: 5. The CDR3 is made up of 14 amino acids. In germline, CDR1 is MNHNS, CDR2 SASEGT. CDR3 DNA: TGTGCCAGCAGTGAGTCGGGACAGTTCTATGGCTACACCTTC. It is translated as CASSESGQFYGYTF.